This T cell receptor (beta chain) was sequenced in a study of cytomegalovirus exposure and HLA in healthy donors. This clone has just a few counts. Its antigen is not known. Other DNA sequences in the same sample also yield this CDR3. Use of 60 Vbeta and 13 Jbeta primers characterized the PCR. Sequenced by immunoSEQ multiplex PCR; TCRdb stores in-frame clones only, minus some. The table has 120,000 to 150,000 clones, approximately 78% seen once. Study results and caveats: Across donors, sequencing depth was assumed by presence/absence analyses to be roughly uniform. For most TCR beta V segments, an earlier analysis put the productive rate at about 87% or about 30% of the time.

V lost 0 bases to trimming and J lost 4 bases; unmatched junction nucleotides: 0. CDR1 and CDR2 (germline): SGHRS, YFSETQ. The length of the CDR3 is 15 residues. The sequence came from a woman in her forties in good health and CMV-seropositive. Sequenced sample: PBMCs. The chain has TRBV5-1 and TRBJ2-3, with TRBD2 matching over 12 bases. CDR3 sequence (DNA): TGCGCCAGCAGCTTGGGACTAGCGGGAGCAGATACGCAGTATTTT. Translating gives CASSLGLAGADTQYF.